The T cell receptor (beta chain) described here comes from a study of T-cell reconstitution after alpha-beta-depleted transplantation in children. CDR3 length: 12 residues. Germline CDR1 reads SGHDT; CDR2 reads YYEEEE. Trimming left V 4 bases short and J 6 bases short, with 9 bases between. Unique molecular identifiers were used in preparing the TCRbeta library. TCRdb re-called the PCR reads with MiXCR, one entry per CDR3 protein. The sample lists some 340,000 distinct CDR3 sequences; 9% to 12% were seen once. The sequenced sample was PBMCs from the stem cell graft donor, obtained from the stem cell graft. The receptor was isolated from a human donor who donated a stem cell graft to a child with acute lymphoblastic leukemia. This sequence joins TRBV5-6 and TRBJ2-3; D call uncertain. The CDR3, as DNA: TGTGCCAGCAGCGACTGGTACGATACGCAGTATTTT. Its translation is CASSDWYDTQYF.